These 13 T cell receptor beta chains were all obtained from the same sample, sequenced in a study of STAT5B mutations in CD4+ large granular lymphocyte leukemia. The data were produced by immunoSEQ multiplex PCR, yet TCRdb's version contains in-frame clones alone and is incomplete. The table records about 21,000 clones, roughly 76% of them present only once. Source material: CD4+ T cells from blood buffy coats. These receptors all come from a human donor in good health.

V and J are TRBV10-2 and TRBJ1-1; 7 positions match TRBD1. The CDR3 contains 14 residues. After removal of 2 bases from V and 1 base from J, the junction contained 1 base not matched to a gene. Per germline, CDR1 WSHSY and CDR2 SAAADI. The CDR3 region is CASSEEGANTEAFF. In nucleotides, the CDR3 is TGCGCCAGCAGTGAGGAGGGGGCGAACACTGAAGCTTTCTTT.

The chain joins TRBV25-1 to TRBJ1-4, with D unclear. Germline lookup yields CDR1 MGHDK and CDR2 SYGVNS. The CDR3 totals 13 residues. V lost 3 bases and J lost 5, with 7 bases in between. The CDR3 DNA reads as TGTGCCAGCAGTGATGACCTCAATGAAAAACTGTTTTTT. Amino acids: CASSDDLNEKLFF.

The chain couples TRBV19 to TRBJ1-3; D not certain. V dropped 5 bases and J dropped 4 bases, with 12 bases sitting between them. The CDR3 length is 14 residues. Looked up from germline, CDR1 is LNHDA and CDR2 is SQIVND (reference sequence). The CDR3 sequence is CASSLTGPGNTIYF. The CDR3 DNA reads TGTGCCAGTAGTCTCACGGGTCCCGGAAACACCATATATTTT.

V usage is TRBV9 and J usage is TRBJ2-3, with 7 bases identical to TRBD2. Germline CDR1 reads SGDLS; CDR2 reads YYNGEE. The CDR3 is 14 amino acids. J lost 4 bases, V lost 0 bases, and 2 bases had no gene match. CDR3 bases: TGTGCCAGCAGCGTAGGCGGGAGTTCAGATACGCAGTATTTT. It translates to CASSVGGSSDTQYF.

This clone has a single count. The CDR3 bases are TGTGCCAGCAGCGTAGAACCGGGACCTAACTACGAGCAGTACTTC. This sequence encodes CASSVEPGPNYEQYF. This chain joins TRBV9 and TRBJ2-7; D is tentatively TRBD1 or TRBD2 (5 bases each). There are 15 residues in the CDR3. From germline, CDR1 is SGDLS and CDR2 YYNGEE. The ends were cut back, 0 bases at V and 3 bases at J, with 13 bases in the middle.

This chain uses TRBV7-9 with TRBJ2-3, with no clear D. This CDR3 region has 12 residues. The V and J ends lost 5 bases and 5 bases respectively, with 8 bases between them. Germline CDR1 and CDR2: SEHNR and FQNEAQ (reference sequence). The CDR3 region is CASSDPGDTQYF. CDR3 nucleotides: TGTGCCAGCAGCGACCCGGGAGATACGCAGTATTTT.

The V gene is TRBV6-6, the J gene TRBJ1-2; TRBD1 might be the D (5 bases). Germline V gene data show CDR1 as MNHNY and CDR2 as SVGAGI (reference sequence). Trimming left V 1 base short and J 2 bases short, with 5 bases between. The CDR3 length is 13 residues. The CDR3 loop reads CASSYWGNYGYTF. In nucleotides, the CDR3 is TGTGCCAGCAGTTACTGGGGGAACTATGGCTACACCTTC.

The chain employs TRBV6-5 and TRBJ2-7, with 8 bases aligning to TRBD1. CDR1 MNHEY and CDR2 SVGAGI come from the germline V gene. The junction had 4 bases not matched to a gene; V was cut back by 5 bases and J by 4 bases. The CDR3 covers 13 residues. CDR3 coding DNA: TGTGCCAGCAGTCTACAGGGGGGATACGAGCAGTACTTC. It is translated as CASSLQGGYEQYF.

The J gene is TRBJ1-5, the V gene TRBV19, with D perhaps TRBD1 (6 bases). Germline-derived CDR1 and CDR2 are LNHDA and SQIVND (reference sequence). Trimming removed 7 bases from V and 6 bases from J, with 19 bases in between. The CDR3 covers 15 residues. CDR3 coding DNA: TGTGCCAGTACCCCGTACCATTCAGGGGCTCAGCCCCAGCATTTT. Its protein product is CASTPYHSGAQPQHF.

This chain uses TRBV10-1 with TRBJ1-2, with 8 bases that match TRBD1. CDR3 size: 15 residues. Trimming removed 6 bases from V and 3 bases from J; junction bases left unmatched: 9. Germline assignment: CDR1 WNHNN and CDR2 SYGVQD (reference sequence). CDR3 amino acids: CASSPGTGPYYGYTF. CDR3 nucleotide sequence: TGCGCCAGCAGCCCCGGGACAGGCCCTTACTATGGCTACACCTTC.

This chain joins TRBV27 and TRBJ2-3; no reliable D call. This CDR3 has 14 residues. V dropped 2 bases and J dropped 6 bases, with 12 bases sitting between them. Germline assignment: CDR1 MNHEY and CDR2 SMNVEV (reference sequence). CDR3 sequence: CASSLGLQGDTQYF. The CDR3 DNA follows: TGTGCCAGCAGTTTAGGGCTACAAGGGGATACGCAGTATTTT.

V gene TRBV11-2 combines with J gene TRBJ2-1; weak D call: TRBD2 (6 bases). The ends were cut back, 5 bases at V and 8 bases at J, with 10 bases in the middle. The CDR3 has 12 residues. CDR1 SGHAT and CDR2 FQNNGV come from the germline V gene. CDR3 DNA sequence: TGTGCCAGCAGCCCCCAGCGGGATGAGCAGTTCTTC. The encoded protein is CASSPQRDEQFF.

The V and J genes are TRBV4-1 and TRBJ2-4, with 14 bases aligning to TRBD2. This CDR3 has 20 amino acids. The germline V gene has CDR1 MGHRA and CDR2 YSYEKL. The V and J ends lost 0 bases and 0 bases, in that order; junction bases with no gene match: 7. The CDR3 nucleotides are TGCGCCAGCAGCCAAGAATACGGGACTAGCGGGAGCATAGCCAAAAACATTCAGTACTTC. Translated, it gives CASSQEYGTSGSIAKNIQYF.